The 13 T cell receptor beta chains below all came from one sample that was sequenced in a study of shared clonotypes between healthy human individuals. The protocol was immunoSEQ multiplex PCR, while the TCRdb copy is restricted to in-frame clones and leaves out a portion. The sample comprises about a million clones, 70% to 80% of which are singletons, and approximately 1.5% rests with the top ten. What was sequenced was memory CD4+ T cells sorted from blood. Subset given: CD45RA-negative fraction. The receptors were sampled from a man aged 18-30 years in good health.

The V and J genes are TRBV11-2 and TRBJ1-5; 10 bases agree with TRBD1. With V trimmed by 5 bases and J by 3 bases, 13 bases remained unmatched. CDR1 and CDR2 from the germline V gene are SGHAT and FQNNGV. The CDR3 spans 18 residues. CDR3 bases: TGTGCCAGCAGCGTATCCGGGACAGGGGTTAGCCACAATCAGCCCCAGCATTTT. Protein: CASSVSGTGVSHNQPQHF.

The J gene is TRBJ2-7, the V gene TRBV21-1; TRBD2, the table's D call, was not compared with the DNA. TRBV21-1 is a pseudogene locus. This CDR3 comprises 15 residues. CDR3 bases: TGTGCCAGCGAAACGCGTAGCGGGAACTCCTACGAGCAGTACTTC. It encodes CASETRSGNSYEQYF.

The sample holds a few counts of this clone. The J gene is TRBJ2-1, the V gene TRBV7-2; D unclear. V dropped 1 base and J dropped 4 bases, with 11 bases sitting between them. Germline loops: CDR1 SGHTA, CDR2 FQGNSA. CDR3 length: 15 residues. The DNA of the CDR3 is TGTGCCAGCAGCTTAGATTCCTCTTCTTACAATGAGCAGTTCTTC. Amino acids: CASSLDSSSYNEQFF.

The table lists this clone with a few counts. The V call is TRBV18, the J call TRBJ2-2; possibly TRBD2 for D (5 bases). Germline CDR1 and CDR2: KGHSH and LQKENI. The CDR3 runs 16 residues. Trimming left V 3 bases short and J 2 bases short, with 13 bases between. CDR3 DNA: TGTGCCAGCTCACCCGAGGGAATTGGAAACACCGGGGAGCTGTTTTTT. Amino acids: CASSPEGIGNTGELFF.

The rearrangement joins TRBV6-1 to TRBJ2-5; no clear D. Germline CDR1 and CDR2: MNHNS and SASEGT. The V end lost 4 bases, the J end lost 0 bases, and 6 bases lay between the germline ends. This CDR3 is built from 13 residues. The CDR3, as DNA: TGTGCCAGCAGTGTAGGCTACCAAGAGACCCAGTACTTC. Translation gives CASSVGYQETQYF.

The genes are TRBV2 and TRBJ2-5; D unclear. Germline CDR1 and CDR2: SNHLY and FYNNEI. V was pared by 7 bases and J by 4 bases, with 10 bases between. The CDR3 sequence is 12 residues long. For the CDR3, the DNA is TGTGCCAGCAACATCTTGGGAGAGACCCAGTACTTC. It codes for CASNILGETQYF.

This sequence joins TRBV10-3 and TRBJ1-4, with a weak D call TRBD1 (5 bases). Deletions cut 10 bases from V and 4 bases from J, with 13 bases between. The CDR3 consists of 13 residues. The V gene's germline CDR1 is ENHRY and CDR2 SYGVKD. CDR3 nucleotides: TGTGCCACTAAAGGGGTCCTTAATGAAAAACTGTTTTTT. This encodes CATKGVLNEKLFF.

The V gene is TRBV5-4, the J gene TRBJ2-1; unclear D gene. The CDR3 covers 14 residues. V was pared by 0 bases and J by 4 bases, with 8 bases between. Germline V lookup: CDR1 SGHNT, CDR2 YYREEE (reference sequence). Here the CDR3 reads CASSLDPQYNEQFF. In nucleotides, the CDR3 is TGTGCCAGCAGCTTGGATCCCCAGTACAATGAGCAGTTCTTC.

This clone has a single count. CDR3: CASSYRGNTEAFF. The CDR3 bases are TGTGCCAGCAGCTATAGGGGGAACACTGAAGCTTTCTTT. The V gene is TRBV7-2, the J gene TRBJ1-1; D is perhaps TRBD1 (5 bases). This CDR3 comprises 13 residues. Trimming left V 4 bases short and J 1 base short, with 7 bases between. Germline V gives CDR1 SGHTA, CDR2 FQGNSA.

This clone has a single count. The J gene is TRBJ1-1, the V gene TRBV28; D call uncertain. The V gene's germline CDR1 is MDHEN and CDR2 SYDVKM. V lost 4 bases and J 0 bases, leaving 24 bases between the germline ends. The CDR3 has 19 residues. Written as DNA, the CDR3 is TGTGCCAGCAGTTCCCTCCGTGGACCCAAAGGATTGATGAACACTGAAGCTTTCTTT. Its translation: CASSSLRGPKGLMNTEAFF.

The genes are TRBV5-1 and TRBJ2-5; 7 positions agree with TRBD1. The CDR3 covers 16 residues. In germline, CDR1 is SGHRS, CDR2 YFSETQ. J lost 4 bases, V lost 3 bases, and 12 bases had no gene match. CDR3 in DNA: TGCGCCAGCAGCTGGGCGACAGGGACGAGGGGAGAGACCCAGTACTTC. It codes for CASSWATGTRGETQYF.

The V call is TRBV6-5, the J call TRBJ2-5, with D possibly matching TRBD1 (6 bases). V gave up 4 bases and J gave up 5 bases, with 17 bases separating them. The CDR3 sequence is 15 residues long. The germline V gene encodes CDR1 MNHEY and CDR2 SVGAGI. CDR3 amino acids: CASSFSLAQGETQYF. Written as DNA, the CDR3 is TGTGCCAGCAGTTTCTCGTTGGCCCAGGGGGAGACCCAGTACTTC.

This clone came up a few times. This rearrangement joins TRBV19 to TRBJ1-1; no firm D call. The CDR3 length is 14 residues. Germline values: CDR1 LNHDA, CDR2 SQIVND (reference sequence). Between the trimmed V and J ends, which lost 5 bases and 7 bases, there was a span of 17 bases. The CDR3 is CASSASRAPSEAFF. CDR3 sequence (DNA): TGTGCCAGTAGTGCTTCCCGGGCCCCCAGTGAAGCTTTCTTT.